A single TCR beta chain is shown here with its context. Its target is not known. Assay used: immunoSEQ multiplex PCR; TCRdb lists only in-frame clones, some missing. The sample records some 170,000 clones, approximately 86% being singletons. With 5 bases removed from V and 9 bases from J, the gap between germline ends came to 11 bases. CDR1 is MGHDK, CDR2 SYGVNS, per germline. The CDR3 extends over 11 amino acids. The sample comes from a study of cytomegalovirus exposure and HLA in healthy donors. Findings and caveats of the study: High specificity and sensitivity for cytomegalovirus status were reported for the classifier. The study designated around 150 TCR beta chains cytomegalovirus-associated.

The sequenced sample was PBMCs. This receptor was taken from a young woman in good health and CMV-seronegative. This rearrangement joins TRBV25-1 to TRBJ2-7; unclear D gene. As DNA, the CDR3 is TGTGCCAGCAGTCCCCGTTCCGGGCAGTACTTC. Amino acids: CASSPRSGQYF.